This entry lists 25 T cell receptor beta chains sequenced from one sample in a study. TCRdb reanalysed the RT-PCR reads using MiXCR and keeps one entry per CDR3 protein. Of about 680,000 distinct CDR3 sequences in the sample, 12% to 15% were seen once. Sequenced input: memory CD4+ T cells from blood. The receptors derive from a female donor in good health, serving as a healthy control.

This clonotype has just one count. The chain couples TRBV25-1 to TRBJ1-4, with 8 bases that match TRBD1. This CDR3 is built from 15 residues. CDR1 MGHDK and CDR2 SYGVNS come from the germline V gene. After removal of 4 bases from V and 5 bases from J, the junction contained 6 bases not matched to a gene. The CDR3 is CASSGLGQGNEKLFF. In nucleotides, the CDR3 is TGTGCCAGCAGTGGCTTAGGACAGGGCAATGAAAAACTGTTTTTT.

This clonotype has just a few counts. V usage is TRBV6-5 and J usage is TRBJ1-1, with D uncertain. Germline CDR1 and CDR2: MNHEY and SVGAGI. The CDR3 contains 14 residues. Trimming stripped 6 bases from V and 4 bases from J, with 15 bases between. CDR3 bases: TGTGCCAGCAGCCTACTCGGGGTTAGCACTGAAGCTTTCTTT. This codes for CASSLLGVSTEAFF.

This clonotype was seen more than once but under ten times. This chain connects TRBV6-2 or TRBV6-3 to TRBJ2-7, with 11 bases matching TRBD2. V was clipped by 2 bases and J by 0 bases; unmatched bases: 9. The CDR3 is 18 residues long. CDR1 and CDR2 (germline): MNHEY, SVGEGT. This CDR3 is CASSYRLAGGTSSYEQYF. In nucleotides, the CDR3 is TGTGCCAGCAGTTACCGGCTAGCGGGAGGCACGAGCTCCTACGAGCAGTACTTC.

This rearrangement joins TRBV15 to TRBJ2-7; 9 nucleotides agree with TRBD2. Germline V gene lookup returns CDR1 LNHNV and CDR2 YYDKDF (reference sequence). This CDR3 is built from 15 residues. Germline trimming cut 0 bases from V and 7 bases from J; bases unmatched to any gene: 7. CDR3 DNA: TGTGCCACCAGCAGAGACCTAGCGGGGTCGCGAGAGCAGTACTTC. Its protein product is CATSRDLAGSREQYF.

Only a few counts were recorded for this clonotype. The chain employs TRBV7-3 and TRBJ2-1; a weak D match, TRBD1 (5 bases). The V end lost 5 bases, the J end lost 9 bases, and 11 bases lay between the germline ends. Germline-derived CDR1 and CDR2 are SGHTA and FQGTGA. The length of the CDR3 is 12 residues. The DNA for the CDR3 is TGTGCCAGCAGCCCAGTTCAGGGTGAGCAGTTCTTC. It encodes CASSPVQGEQFF.

This clonotype was seen many times. V is TRBV7-2 and J is TRBJ1-5; D unresolved. There are 13 residues in the CDR3. Germline CDR1 is SGHTA and CDR2 is FQGNSA. The V and J ends lost 4 bases and 0 bases respectively, with 4 bases between them. CDR3 amino acids: CASSSYSNQPQHF. As DNA, the CDR3 is TGTGCCAGCAGCTCATATAGCAATCAGCCCCAGCATTTT. The complete variable domain, with remaining parts taken from reference TRBV7-2 and TRBJ1-5, reads GAGVSQSPSNKVTEKGKDVELRCDPISGHTALYWYRQSLGQGLEFLIYFQGNSAPDKSGLPSDRFSAERTGGSVSTLTIQRTQQEDSAVYLCASSSYSNQPQHFGDGTRLSIL.

The chain couples TRBV2 to TRBJ1-1, with TRBD1 matching over 7 bases. The germline V gene has CDR1 SNHLY and CDR2 FYNNEI. CDR3 length: 20 amino acids. V shed 5 bases, J shed 0 bases, and the junction held 21 bases outside the gene matches. The CDR3 sequence: CASSIPRLFVPGQLNTEAFF. In DNA, the CDR3 is TGTGCCAGCAGTATACCGCGCCTTTTCGTGCCGGGACAGTTGAACACTGAAGCTTTCTTT.

The chain uses TRBV4-1 and TRBJ1-2, with TRBD1 identical over 7 bases. The V and J ends lost 0 bases and 6 bases, in that order; junction bases with no gene match: 7. The CDR3 contains 15 residues. Germline CDR1 and CDR2: MGHRA and YSYEKL. The CDR3 DNA follows: TGCGCCAGCAGCCAAGATTATGGACAGGTGCATGGCTACACCTTC. Encoded protein: CASSQDYGQVHGYTF.

V and J are TRBV6-2 or TRBV6-3 and TRBJ1-1; no definite D call. Germline V lookup: CDR1 MNHEY, CDR2 SVGEGT. The V and J ends lost 6 bases and 7 bases respectively, with 15 bases between them. CDR3 size: 13 residues. The CDR3 spells CASSPVSGFEAFF. The CDR3 nucleotides read TGTGCCAGCAGCCCGGTTTCCGGGTTTGAAGCTTTCTTT.

Details on this clonotype: An end of the junction does not agree with germline; a read error may underlie this. This rearrangement joins TRBV4-1 to TRBJ2-7, with TRBD2 matching over 12 bases. The V gene's germline CDR1 is MGHRA and CDR2 YSYEKL. The CDR3 has 17 residues. The DNA of the CDR3 is TGCGCCAGCAGCGCCCCGGGCACTAGCGGGGGGTCCTACAAGCAGTACTTC. Translation: CASSAPGTSGGSYKQYF.

This clonotype was seen a handful of times. The rearrangement links TRBV4-2 to TRBJ1-2; 7 bases match TRBD1. V shed 4 bases and J 7 bases; nucleotides not matched to a gene: 9. The CDR3 length is 14 residues. Germline CDR1 is LGHNA and CDR2 is YNFKEQ. The CDR3 region has the DNA TGTGCCAGCAGCCCGATAGGGGGCAAGGCTGGCTACACCTTC. Translated: CASSPIGGKAGYTF.

This chain uses TRBV28 with TRBJ1-5, with TRBD1 matching over 8 bases. CDR3 length: 15 amino acids. V was clipped by 8 bases and J by 4 bases; unmatched bases: 10. Germline CDR1 is MDHEN and CDR2 is SYDVKM. DNA for the CDR3: TGTGCCAGCCGGAGGACAGGGCGATGGAATCAGCCCCAGCATTTT. Amino acids: CASRRTGRWNQPQHF.

The sample holds a few counts of this clonotype. The chain recombines TRBV15 with TRBJ2-1; the match to TRBD1 covers 7 bases. The CDR3 runs 14 residues. Germline loops: CDR1 LNHNV, CDR2 YYDKDF (reference sequence). V shed 8 bases and J 7 bases; nucleotides not matched to a gene: 11. Written as DNA, the CDR3 is TGTGCCACCCTCCGACAGGGAGTACGTAATGAGCAGTTCTTC. It encodes CATLRQGVRNEQFF.

Many counts were recorded for this clonotype. The chain combines TRBV3-1 with TRBJ2-7; D may be TRBD1 (5 bases). Germline V lookup: CDR1 LGHDT, CDR2 YNNKEL (reference sequence). Deletions cut 0 bases from V and 3 bases from J, with 12 bases between. The CDR3 has 15 amino acids. The CDR3 here is CASSQDETDIYEQYF. The CDR3 nucleotides are TGTGCCAGCAGCCAAGATGAGACGGACATCTACGAGCAGTACTTC.

The chain combines TRBV6-2 or TRBV6-3 with TRBJ2-1; the match to TRBD2 covers 14 bases. Germline V gene lookup returns CDR1 MNHEY and CDR2 SVGEGT. The trim removed 2 bases at V and 7 bases at J, leaving 4 bases unmatched. This CDR3 is 16 amino acids long. The CDR3, as DNA: TGTGCCAGCAGTTACCAGGGACTAGCGGGAGCAAATGAGCAGTTCTTC. It specifies CASSYQGLAGANEQFF.

The DNA of the CDR3 is TGTGCCAGCAGCTTAGGCAGTGAAGTCAATGAGCAGTTCTTC. Translation: CASSLGSEVNEQFF. The chain uses TRBV7-9 and TRBJ2-1; no firm D call. V shed 1 base and J shed 6 bases, with 10 bases lying between them. The germline CDR1 and CDR2 sequences are SEHNR and FQNEAQ (reference sequence). This CDR3 comprises 14 residues.

Only a few counts were recorded for this clonotype. The chain employs TRBV20-1 and TRBJ2-7; D is possibly TRBD1 or TRBD2 (6 bases each). Trimming shortened V by 5 bases and J by 3 bases, and 11 bases separated the two germline ends. CDR1 and CDR2 (germline): DFQATT, SNEGSKA (reference sequence). The CDR3 contains 12 residues. Written as DNA, the CDR3 is TGCAGTGCTCGACTAGGGGGCTACGAGCAGTACTTC. This encodes CSARLGGYEQYF.

This clonotype was recorded at least ten times. The chain employs TRBV5-6 and TRBJ1-6; no definite D call. From germline, CDR1 is SGHDT and CDR2 YYEEEE. The V gene lost 4 bases and the J gene lost 4 bases, with 18 bases spanning the gap. The CDR3 is 17 amino acids. Written as DNA, the CDR3 is TGTGCCAGCAGCATGAGAGGAGGGAAGGCATATAATTCACCCCTCCACTTT. Amino acid sequence: CASSMRGGKAYNSPLHF.

V usage is TRBV20-1 and J usage is TRBJ2-1; 8 positions agree with TRBD1. The J segment lost 10 bases and the V segment lost 6 bases, leaving 11 bases of the junction unmatched. CDR1 is DFQATT, CDR2 SNEGSKA, per germline (reference sequence). The CDR3 runs to 13 residues. The CDR3 region has the DNA TGCAGTGCCCAGGGGGCCGCCGGGCTGGAGCAGTTCTTC. Protein: CSAQGAAGLEQFF.

The table lists this clonotype with a few counts. This chain connects TRBV20-1 to TRBJ1-5, with D possibly TRBD1 on 5 matching bases. Germline lookup yields CDR1 DFQATT and CDR2 SNEGSKA (reference sequence). Between the trimmed V and J ends, which lost 3 bases and 0 bases, there was a span of 12 bases. The length of the CDR3 is 15 residues. CDR3 in amino acids: CSASSLDTSNQPQHF. CDR3 sequence (DNA): TGCAGTGCTAGTTCTCTGGACACTAGCAATCAGCCCCAGCATTTT.

The chain carries TRBV2 and TRBJ2-2, with TRBD1 matching 7 bases. CDR3 length: 16 residues. J gave up 2 bases and V 7 bases, and 10 bases lay outside the gene matches. Germline lookup yields CDR1 SNHLY and CDR2 FYNNEI. The CDR3 sequence is CASTRSWTGNTGELFF. CDR3 coding DNA: TGTGCCAGCACCCGCAGTTGGACAGGCAACACCGGGGAGCTGTTTTTT.

This clonotype was counted only a few times. J is TRBJ2-3 and V is TRBV5-1; D possibly corresponds to TRBD2 (5 bases). The length of the CDR3 is 16 residues. Per the germline V gene, CDR1 is SGHRS and CDR2 is YFSETQ. Trimming took off 0 bases at V and 0 bases at J, with 11 bases between the two ends. The CDR3 is CASSLARGASTDTQYF. The CDR3 coding sequence is TGCGCCAGCAGCTTGGCCCGGGGAGCTAGCACAGATACGCAGTATTTT.

This clonotype was detected many times. The chain joins TRBV4-3 to TRBJ1-2; 9 bases align to TRBD1. There are 21 residues in the CDR3. Germline V gene lookup returns CDR1 LGHNA and CDR2 YSLEER. Unmatched junction bases numbered 22, after V lost 1 base and J lost 4 bases. The CDR3: CASSQAYGKTLTGGAGYGYTF. DNA for the CDR3: TGCGCCAGCAGCCAAGCTTACGGGAAGACTTTAACAGGGGGCGCAGGCTATGGCTACACCTTC.

This clonotype has more than one count but fewer than ten. The V call is TRBV20-1, the J call TRBJ1-3; 7 bases are shared with TRBD1. V shed 3 bases, J shed 0 bases, and the junction held 5 bases outside the gene matches. Germline V gives CDR1 DFQATT, CDR2 SNEGSKA (reference sequence). The CDR3 has 15 amino acids. As DNA, the CDR3 is TGCAGTGCTAGCCCGGGACAGTTCTCTGGAAACACCATATATTTT. Translation: CSASPGQFSGNTIYF.

The chain has TRBV20-1 and TRBJ2-1; D assignment may be TRBD1 or TRBD2 (8 bases each). Germline CDR1 reads DFQATT; CDR2 reads SNEGSKA (reference sequence). The CDR3 runs to 15 residues. V shed 8 bases and J shed 8 bases, with 25 bases lying between them. The CDR3: CSTRGLAGLSDEQFF. CDR3 DNA: TGCAGTACCAGGGGGCTAGCGGGTCTTTCGGATGAGCAGTTCTTC.